This is a list of T cell receptor beta chains from one sample in a study of healthy donors' naive CD4 and CD8 T cells. Via MiXCR, TCRdb re-called the reads, giving one row per CDR3 protein. This table has approximately 180,000 distinct CDR3 sequences, nearly 75% appearing once. Sample: naive CD4+ and CD8+ T cells sorted from blood, pooled from several donors. The receptors here all came from a pool of human donors in good health; the sample pools cells from several healthy donors. Both conserved end residues are part of each CDR3.

j_call | v_call | cdr3_aa
TRBJ1-1 | TRBV6-2/TRBV6-3 | CASGYIGGTEAFF
TRBJ1-6 | TRBV19 | CASSPSTVNSPPLHF
TRBJ2-1 | TRBV29-1 | CSVLGGGYNEQFF
TRBJ2-1 | TRBV29-1 | CSVARDSNEQFF
TRBJ1-1 | TRBV13 | CASSFGNTEAFF
TRBJ2-1 | TRBV6-2/TRBV6-3 | CASSYIGGSKYNEQFF
TRBJ2-7 | TRBV19 | CASSRTRLGIYEQYF
TRBJ2-7 | TRBV30 | CAWREGYEQYF
TRBJ2-3 | TRBV29-1 | CSVEPGPLGQDTQYF
TRBJ2-7 | TRBV27 | CASSPGQGAGEQYF